This T cell receptor (beta chain) was observed in a study of alternative splicing in chronic myeloid leukemia remission (dated by TCRdb to the early 2020s). Broadly, across the study: Peripheral blood from chronic-phase CML patients at diagnosis and remission was profiled by RNA sequencing and compared with healthy donors. The RESIST (imatinib), ENESTxtnd (nilotinib) and PINNACLE (nilotinib plus pegylated interferon) trials supplied under 10 diagnostic specimens along with matched remission specimens. Median ages of around 52 years at diagnosis, about 59 at remission and roughly 34 for healthy controls were recorded. Trial diagnostic specimens were total leukocytes from peripheral blood collected in EDTA. Nine CML samples, seven diagnostic and two matched remission, came from the French Persistem study. Female/male counts were 11/5 for diagnosis samples, 8/3 for remission samples and 2/4 for controls. Trizol was used to extract total RNA from peripheral blood mononuclear cells of the diagnosis, remission and control samples. The research as a whole found: At remission, blood cell composition was reshaped to resemble that of the lymphoid cell-enriched normal controls. Blood cell composition varied strongly between timepoints, moving from enrichment of myeloid progenitors at diagnosis to enrichment of mature lymphoid cells at remission.

The time point label corresponds to: chronic-phase CML before TKI therapy (screening/day 1). The patient cohort comprised more than 15 CML patients, with matched post-remission samples retrieved for a subset of them. About this clonotype: Its antigen is currently not known.

CDR1 SGHRS and CDR2 YFSETQ were looked up in the germline V gene. The CDR3, from cysteine to phenylalanine, totals 14 residues. The DNA is unrecorded. The method was bulk RNA-seq. The TruSeq Stranded RNA sample prep kit was used to generate libraries of poly-A-enriched mRNA from an input of roughly 0.9 ug total RNA. Every sample was sequenced in triplicate, with paired-end sequencing run on a HiSeq 2500. Each mate in the RNA-seq data had a read length of 125 nucleotides. Per the source publication's procedure: After trimming, reads were aligned to hg38 using STAR v2.7, and quality control was handled by FASTQC, RSeQC and multiqc. Salmon 0.14.1 was used to quantify gene expression levels as transcripts per million (TPM). The results of principal component analysis suggested that neither trial, library batch, sequencing batch, treatment regimen nor sex drove the transcriptomic profiles. TCRdb reprocessed the sequencing reads and holds a single record per CDR3 protein sequence, with no DNA. V and J calls and clone size were set by TCRdb, not the authors. This sample's listing comprises over 50 distinct CDR3 sequences.

The chain couples TRBV5-1 to TRBJ2-5; TCRdb indicates TRBD2, and absent DNA this call remains unverified. This receptor was identified in an adult with chronic myeloid leukemia. The starting material was PBMCs or total blood leukocytes (not recorded which), obtained at diagnosis. The CDR3 region: CASSLEGGQETQYF.